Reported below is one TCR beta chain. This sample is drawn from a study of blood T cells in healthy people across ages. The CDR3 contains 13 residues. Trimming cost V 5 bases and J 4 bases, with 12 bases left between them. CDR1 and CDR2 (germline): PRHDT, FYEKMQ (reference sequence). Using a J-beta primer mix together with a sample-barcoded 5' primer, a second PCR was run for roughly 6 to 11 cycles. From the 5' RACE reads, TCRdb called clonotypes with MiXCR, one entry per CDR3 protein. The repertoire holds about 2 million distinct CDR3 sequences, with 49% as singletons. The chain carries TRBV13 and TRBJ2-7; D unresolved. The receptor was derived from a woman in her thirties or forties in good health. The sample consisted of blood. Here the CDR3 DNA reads TGTGCCAGCAGCCAGAACAGAGGTTACGAGCAGTACTTC. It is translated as CASSQNRGYEQYF.